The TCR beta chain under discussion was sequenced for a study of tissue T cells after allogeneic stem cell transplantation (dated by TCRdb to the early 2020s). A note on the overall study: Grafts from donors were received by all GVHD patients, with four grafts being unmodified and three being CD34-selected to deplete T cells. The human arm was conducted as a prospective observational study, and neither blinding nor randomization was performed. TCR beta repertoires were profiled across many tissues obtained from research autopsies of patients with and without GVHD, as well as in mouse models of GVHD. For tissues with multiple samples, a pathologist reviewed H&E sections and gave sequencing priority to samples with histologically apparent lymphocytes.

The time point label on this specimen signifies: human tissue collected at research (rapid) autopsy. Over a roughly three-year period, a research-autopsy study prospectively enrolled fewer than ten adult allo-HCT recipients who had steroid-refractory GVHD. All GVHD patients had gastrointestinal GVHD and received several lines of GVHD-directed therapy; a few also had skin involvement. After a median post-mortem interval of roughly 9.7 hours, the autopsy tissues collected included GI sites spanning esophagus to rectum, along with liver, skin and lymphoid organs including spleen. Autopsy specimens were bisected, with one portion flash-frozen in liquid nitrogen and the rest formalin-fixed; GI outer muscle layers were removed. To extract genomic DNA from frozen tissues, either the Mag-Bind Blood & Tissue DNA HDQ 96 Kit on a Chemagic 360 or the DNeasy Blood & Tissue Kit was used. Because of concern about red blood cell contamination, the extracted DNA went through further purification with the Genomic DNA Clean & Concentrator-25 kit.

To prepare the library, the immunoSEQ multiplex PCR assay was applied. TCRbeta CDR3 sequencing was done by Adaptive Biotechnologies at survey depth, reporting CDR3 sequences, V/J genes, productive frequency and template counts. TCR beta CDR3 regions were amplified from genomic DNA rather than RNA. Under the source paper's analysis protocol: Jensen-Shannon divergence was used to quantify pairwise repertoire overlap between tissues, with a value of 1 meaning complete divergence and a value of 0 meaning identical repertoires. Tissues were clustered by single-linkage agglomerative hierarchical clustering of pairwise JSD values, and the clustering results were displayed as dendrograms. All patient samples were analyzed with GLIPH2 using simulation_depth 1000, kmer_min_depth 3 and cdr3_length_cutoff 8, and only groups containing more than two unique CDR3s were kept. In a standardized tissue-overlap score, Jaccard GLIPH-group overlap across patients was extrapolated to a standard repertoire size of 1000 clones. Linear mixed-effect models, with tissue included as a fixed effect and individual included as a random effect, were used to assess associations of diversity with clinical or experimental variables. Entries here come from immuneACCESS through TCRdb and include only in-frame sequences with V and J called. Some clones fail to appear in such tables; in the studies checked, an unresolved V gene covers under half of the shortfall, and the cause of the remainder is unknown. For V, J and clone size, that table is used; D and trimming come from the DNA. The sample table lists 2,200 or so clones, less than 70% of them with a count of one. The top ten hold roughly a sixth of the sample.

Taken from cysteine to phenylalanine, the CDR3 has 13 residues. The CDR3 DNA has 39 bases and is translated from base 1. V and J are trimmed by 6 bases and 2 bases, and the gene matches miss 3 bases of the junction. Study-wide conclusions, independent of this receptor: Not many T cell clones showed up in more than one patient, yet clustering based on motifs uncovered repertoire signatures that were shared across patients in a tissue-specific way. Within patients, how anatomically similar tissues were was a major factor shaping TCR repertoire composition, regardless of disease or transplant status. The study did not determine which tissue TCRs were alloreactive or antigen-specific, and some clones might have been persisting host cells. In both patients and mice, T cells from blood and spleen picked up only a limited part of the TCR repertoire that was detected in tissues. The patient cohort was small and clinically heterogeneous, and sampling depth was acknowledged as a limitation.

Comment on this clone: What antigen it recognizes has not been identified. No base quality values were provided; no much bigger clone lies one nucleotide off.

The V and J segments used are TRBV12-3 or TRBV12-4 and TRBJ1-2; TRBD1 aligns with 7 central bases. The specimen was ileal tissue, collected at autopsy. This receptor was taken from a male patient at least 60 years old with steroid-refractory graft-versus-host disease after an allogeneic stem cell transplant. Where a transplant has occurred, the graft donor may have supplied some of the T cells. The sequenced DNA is TGTGCCAGCAGATTGACAGGGAACTATGGCTACACCTTC. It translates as CASRLTGNYGYTF.